What follows are 26 T cell receptor beta chains derived from one specimen sequenced in a study of response to subunit inactivated influenza vaccine. One entry per CDR3 protein, called by TCRdb with MiXCR from the RT-PCR reads. The sample has around 760,000 distinct CDR3 sequences, around 13% seen once. The sequencing used PBMCs from blood, collected 14 days before vaccination. The source is a man aged 45-65 years who received an inactivated influenza vaccine.

The chain is built from TRBV5-1 and TRBJ2-1; 7 bases agree with TRBD1. J lost 5 bases, V lost 3 bases, and 11 bases had no gene match. Germline-derived CDR1 and CDR2 are SGHRS and YFSETQ. The CDR3 length is 16 residues. The CDR3 nucleotides are TGCGCCAGCAGCTCCGAACAGGGGCTCGAAGACAATGAGCAGTTCTTC. Protein sequence: CASSSEQGLEDNEQFF.

This clonotype was picked up a small number of times. The rearrangement joins TRBV7-2 to TRBJ2-5, with a possible D match to TRBD2 (6 bases). Germline V gene sequence: CDR1 SGHTA, CDR2 FQGNSA. The CDR3 is 15 amino acids. V was trimmed by 2 bases and J by 0 bases, leaving 10 bases between them. CDR3 in amino acids: CASSLRRGHQETQYF. The CDR3 DNA sequence: TGTGCCAGCAGCTTAAGGCGGGGACACCAAGAGACCCAGTACTTC.

The chain is built from TRBV7-2 and TRBJ2-1, with TRBD1 identical over 10 bases. This CDR3 is 16 amino acids long. The junction had 14 bases not matched to a gene; V was cut back by 8 bases and J by 7 bases. The germline CDR1 and CDR2 sequences are SGHTA and FQGNSA. CDR3 DNA sequence: TGTGCCAGCCGCCCGTTTGGCGGACAGGGGGATAATGAGCAGTTCTTC. Amino acid sequence: CASRPFGGQGDNEQFF.

The chain links TRBV13 to TRBJ2-1; TRBD2 matches 9 bases. CDR1 and CDR2 (germline): PRHDT, FYEKMQ (reference sequence). The trim removed 0 bases at V and 10 bases at J, leaving 13 bases unmatched. The length of the CDR3 is 17 residues. CDR3 residues: CASSLGQLRRGGREQFF. The CDR3 DNA follows: TGTGCCAGCAGCTTAGGACAATTGCGGCGGGGGGGCAGGGAGCAGTTCTTC.

This clonotype was observed a few times. The chain joins TRBV24-1 to TRBJ2-3; TRBD2 matches 8 bases. The trim removed 1 base at V and 1 base at J, leaving 0 bases unmatched. CDR1 KGHDR and CDR2 SFDVKD come from the germline V gene. CDR3 length equals 15 residues. The CDR3 region is CATSDFGRGTDTQYF. CDR3 nucleotide sequence: TGTGCCACCAGTGATTTCGGGAGGGGCACAGATACGCAGTATTTT.

This clonotype was seen a handful of times. The chain combines TRBV19 with TRBJ2-7; 12 nucleotides match TRBD2. The trim removed 5 bases at V and 4 bases at J, leaving 3 bases unmatched. This CDR3 contains 14 residues. Germline loops: CDR1 LNHDA, CDR2 SQIVND (reference sequence). The CDR3 protein is CASSRTSGIYEQYF. The CDR3 DNA reads TGTGCCAGTAGTCGGACTAGCGGGATTTACGAGCAGTACTTC. Combining the CDR3 with reference TRBV19 and TRBJ2-7 gives the whole variable domain DGGITQSPKYLFRKEGQNVTLSCEQNLNHDAMYWYRQDPGQGLRLIYYSQIVNDFQKGDIAEGYSVSREKKESFPLTVTSAQKNPTAFYLCASSRTSGIYEQYFGPGTRLTVT.

This clonotype was detected a few times. The chain employs TRBV7-9 and TRBJ2-3; D gene ambiguous. The CDR3 consists of 12 residues. CDR1 and CDR2 from the germline V gene are SEHNR and FQNEAQ (reference sequence). V shed 2 bases and J shed 6 bases, with 6 bases lying between them. The CDR3 DNA reads TGTGCCAGCAGCTTAACCGAGGATACGCAGTATTTT. Its protein is CASSLTEDTQYF.

In this sample, this clonotype turned up a few times. V usage is TRBV6-1 and J usage is TRBJ2-7; 9 bases match TRBD1. There are 15 residues in the CDR3. With V trimmed by 6 bases and J by 5 bases, 11 bases remained unmatched. CDR1 and CDR2 (germline): MNHNS, SASEGT. The CDR3 is CASSPSTQGANEQYF. The DNA of the CDR3 is TGTGCCAGCAGCCCCTCCACACAGGGGGCCAACGAGCAGTACTTC.

This clonotype was seen a few times. The V call is TRBV7-9, the J call TRBJ1-1; D is undetermined. V was pared by 6 bases and J by 1 base, with 9 bases between. Germline lookup yields CDR1 SEHNR and CDR2 FQNEAQ (reference sequence). The length of the CDR3 is 13 residues. This CDR3 reads CASSHKGNTEAFF. In nucleotides, the CDR3 is TGTGCCAGCAGTCACAAGGGGAACACTGAAGCTTTCTTT.

There are many counts of this clonotype. The chain is built from TRBV2 and TRBJ1-1; TRBD1 agrees at 11 bases. Trimming cost V 3 bases and J 1 base; bases outside gene matches: 13. The CDR3 runs to 19 residues. Germline V gene sequence: CDR1 SNHLY, CDR2 FYNNEI. CDR3 sequence (DNA): TGTGCCAGCAGTGAGATAGCGTTGGACAGGGGGCTGGAGAACACTGAAGCTTTCTTT. Its protein product is CASSEIALDRGLENTEAFF.

This clonotype was detected a few times. This chain joins TRBV7-2 and TRBJ2-5, with D hard to call. Per the germline V gene, CDR1 is SGHTA and CDR2 is FQGNSA. This CDR3 comprises 15 residues. Deletions cut 1 base from V and 4 bases from J, with 13 bases between. The CDR3 region is CASSLGGWSGETQYF. CDR3 bases: TGTGCCAGCAGCTTAGGGGGTTGGAGTGGAGAGACCCAGTACTTC. Based on the CDR3 plus reference TRBV7-2 and TRBJ2-5, the full variable domain is GAGVSQSPSNKVTEKGKDVELRCDPISGHTALYWYRQSLGQGLEFLIYFQGNSAPDKSGLPSDRFSAERTGGSVSTLTIQRTQQEDSAVYLCASSLGGWSGETQYFGPGTRLLVL.

This clonotype was picked up a small number of times. The junction differs from germline at one of its ends, possibly a read error. The chain employs TRBV7-7 and TRBJ2-3; D remains ambiguous. CDR3 length: 14 amino acids. Germline CDR1 is SSHAT and CDR2 is FNYEAQ (reference sequence). The CDR3 DNA reads TGTGCTAGCAGCCCGACTTATGGTACAGATACGCAGTATTTT. This encodes CASSPTYGTDTQYF.

This clonotype appeared a few times. The chain joins TRBV7-2 to TRBJ1-4; D is ambiguous. The ends were cut back, 3 bases at V and 2 bases at J, with 13 bases in the middle. Germline assignment: CDR1 SGHTA and CDR2 FQGNSA. The CDR3 has 16 amino acids. For the CDR3, the DNA is TGTGCCAGCAGCTTGTCCTCCCCCAGGACTAATGAAAAACTGTTTTTT. This sequence encodes CASSLSSPRTNEKLFF.

There are a few counts of this clonotype. This rearrangement joins TRBV3-1 to TRBJ2-4; the match to TRBD1 covers 8 bases. CDR1 is LGHDT and CDR2 is YNNKEL in the germline V gene (reference sequence). J lost 2 bases, V lost 3 bases, and 9 bases had no gene match. The CDR3 runs 17 residues. In DNA form, the CDR3 reads TGTGCCAGCAGCCATTCGGGGACAGGTACTACCAAAAACATTCAGTACTTC. Translating gives CASSHSGTGTTKNIQYF.

This clonotype was picked up many times. The V call is TRBV5-1, the J call TRBJ1-2, with D uncertain. Germline V gene lookup returns CDR1 SGHRS and CDR2 YFSETQ. With 0 bases removed from V and 6 bases from J, the gap between germline ends came to 9 bases. The CDR3 runs to 13 residues. The CDR3 is CASSLDRVHGYTF. In nucleotides, the CDR3 is TGCGCCAGCAGCTTGGACAGAGTGCATGGCTACACCTTC.

The chain combines TRBV20-1 with TRBJ2-1; D perhaps matches TRBD2 (5 bases). The CDR3 sequence is 13 residues long. Looked up from germline, CDR1 is DFQATT and CDR2 is SNEGSKA (reference sequence). The CDR3 reads CRTPGFSDNEQFF. In DNA, the CDR3 is TGCAGAACTCCGGGATTTTCGGACAATGAGCAGTTCTTC.

This clonotype has just a few counts. The chain carries TRBV20-1 and TRBJ2-3; 14 positions agree with TRBD2. The CDR3 runs to 18 residues. The ends lost 3 bases at V and 2 bases at J; junction bases unmatched: 10. Germline V lookup: CDR1 DFQATT, CDR2 SNEGSKA (reference sequence). CDR3 sequence: CSARSRLAGGELTDTQYF. The DNA for the CDR3 is TGCAGTGCTAGGAGTCGACTAGCGGGGGGGGAACTCACAGATACGCAGTATTTT.

The table lists this clonotype with many counts. The DNA is omitted, as the CDR3 cannot be located on it reliably, and the CDR3 follows TCRdb's listing. This sequence joins TRBV6-2 or TRBV6-3 and TRBJ2-7; the table's D call of TRBD1 was not tested on the DNA. The CDR3 totals 16 residues, both ends included. Per the germline V gene, CDR1 is MNHEY and CDR2 is SVGEGT. This chain's CDR3 is CASRTLRQQPYYEQYF.

The gene calls are TRBV5-6 and TRBJ2-7; D call uncertain. The length of the CDR3 is 13 residues. V was clipped by 1 base and J by 6 bases, with 11 bases between them. Germline loops: CDR1 SGHDT, CDR2 YYEEEE. The DNA for the CDR3 is TGTGCCAGCAGCTTGTTGTTTAGAGCCGAGCAGTACTTC. Its protein product is CASSLLFRAEQYF.

This clonotype was found a few times. V and J are TRBV9 and TRBJ2-5; TRBD2 matches at 13 bases. Germline V gene data show CDR1 as SGDLS and CDR2 as YYNGEE. The CDR3 is 16 residues long. With V trimmed by 1 base and J by 5 bases, 5 bases remained unmatched. Written as DNA, the CDR3 is TGTGCCAGCAGCGTAACTGGACTAGCGGGAGCTGAGACCCAGTACTTC. This gives the protein CASSVTGLAGAETQYF. Using reference TRBV9 and TRBJ2-5 for the parts outside the CDR3, the full variable domain is DSGVTQTPKHLITATGQRVTLRCSPRSGDLSVYWYQQSLDQGLQFLIQYYNGEERAKGNILERFSAQQFPDLHSELNLSSLELGDSALYFCASSVTGLAGAETQYFGPGTRLLVL.

At least ten counts were recorded for this clonotype. The CDR3 coding sequence is TGCGCCAGCAGCCAAGACCGGGCTAGCGGGAGTTACGAGCAGTACTTC. It is translated as CASSQDRASGSYEQYF. The chain links TRBV4-3 to TRBJ2-7, with 10 bases fitting TRBD2. CDR1 is LGHNA and CDR2 is YSLEER in the germline V gene. This CDR3 has 16 amino acids. The V gene end was trimmed by 0 bases and the J gene end by 4 bases; junction bases not matched to a gene: 6.

This clonotype was observed a handful of times. The rearrangement joins TRBV11-2 to TRBJ2-5, with a possible D match to TRBD1 (6 bases). Trimming pared 5 bases from V and 1 base from J, leaving 14 bases between. This CDR3 has 15 amino acids. Germline V gene lookup returns CDR1 SGHAT and CDR2 FQNNGV. CDR3 protein: CASSPGQLSQETQYF. The DNA for the CDR3 is TGTGCCAGCAGCCCTGGACAGCTGTCCCAAGAGACCCAGTACTTC.

The chain combines TRBV20-1 with TRBJ2-7, with 9 bases lining up with TRBD2. J lost 2 bases, V lost 1 base, and 6 bases had no gene match. Germline V CDR1 and CDR2: DFQATT, SNEGSKA (reference sequence). CDR3 length: 15 amino acids. CDR3 amino acids: CSARVLKRGAYEQYF. The CDR3 DNA is TGCAGTGCTAGAGTCCTAAAGCGGGGGGCCTACGAGCAGTACTTC.

The chain carries TRBV5-6 and TRBJ2-4; D is unclear. Trimming cost V 0 bases and J 0 bases, with 10 bases left between them. The length of the CDR3 is 16 residues. Germline CDR1 is SGHDT and CDR2 is YYEEEE. CDR3 bases: TGTGCCAGCAGCTTGGCTAGAACCGTAGCCAAAAACATTCAGTACTTC. This gives the protein CASSLARTVAKNIQYF.

The chain employs TRBV7-2 and TRBJ2-1; 9 nucleotides agree with TRBD2. The CDR3 spans 16 residues. Trimming removed 1 base from V and 2 bases from J; junction bases left unmatched: 3. Germline CDR1 and CDR2: SGHTA and FQGNSA. This chain's CDR3 is CASSLEGGGAYNEQFF. Here the CDR3 DNA reads TGTGCCAGCAGCTTAGAGGGCGGGGGGGCCTACAATGAGCAGTTCTTC.

This clonotype came up a few times. The chain carries TRBV19 and TRBJ1-2; 7 bases are a match to TRBD1. The CDR3 extends over 15 amino acids. V lost 8 bases, J lost 9 bases, and 18 bases stayed unmatched. Germline CDR1 and CDR2: LNHDA and SQIVND (reference sequence). The CDR3 sequence is CASSDRTAPRWSYTF. CDR3 sequence (DNA): TGTGCCAGTTCGGACAGGACTGCCCCCCGTTGGAGCTACACCTTC. Full variable domain (remainder filled in from reference TRBV19 and TRBJ1-2): DGGITQSPKYLFRKEGQNVTLSCEQNLNHDAMYWYRQDPGQGLRLIYYSQIVNDFQKGDIAEGYSVSREKKESFPLTVTSAQKNPTAFYLCASSDRTAPRWSYTFGSGTRLTVV.